A single sample is the source of the 20 T cell receptor beta chains below, sequenced in a study of radiotherapy plus CTLA-4 blockade in lung cancer. Sequencing used immunoSEQ multiplex PCR; TCRdb keeps in-frame clones, though not all of them. Among tens of thousands of clones, approximately 84% were seen once, and the ten largest hold approximately 5%. Material: peripheral blood, obtained from a patient treated with radiotherapy plus ipilimumab. Receptor source: a human donor with non-small cell lung cancer whose response to radiotherapy plus ipilimumab could not be evaluated.

This clone was counted a few times. This chain links TRBV10-3 with TRBJ1-1; D not resolved. This CDR3 is 10 amino acids long. The germline V gene has CDR1 ENHRY and CDR2 SYGVKD. Trimming stripped 10 bases from V and 3 bases from J, with 6 bases between. The DNA for the CDR3 is TGTGCCACGAGGGACACTGAAGCTTTCTTT. This codes for CATRDTEAFF.

This chain links TRBV9 with TRBJ2-1, with TRBD2 identical over 10 bases. The V segment lost 2 bases and the J segment 9 bases; nucleotides outside the gene matches: 5. Germline V gene data show CDR1 as SGDLS and CDR2 as YYNGEE. The CDR3 has 14 residues. CDR3 region: CASSVSAGGSEQFF. As DNA, the CDR3 is TGTGCCAGCAGCGTTTCAGCGGGAGGGAGTGAGCAGTTCTTC. The whole variable domain, remainder taken from reference TRBV9 and TRBJ2-1, is DSGVTQTPKHLITATGQRVTLRCSPRSGDLSVYWYQQSLDQGLQFLIQYYNGEERAKGNILERFSAQQFPDLHSELNLSSLELGDSALYFCASSVSAGGSEQFFGPGTRLTVL.

The chain has TRBV5-6 and TRBJ2-4; D is undetermined. The CDR3 runs 18 residues. Germline CDR1 and CDR2: SGHDT and YYEEEE. Trimming stripped 2 bases from V and 1 base from J, with 19 bases between. CDR3 sequence: CASSFWALGTSAKNIQYF. CDR3 sequence (DNA): TGTGCCAGCAGCTTTTGGGCACTGGGCACATCTGCCAAAAACATTCAGTACTTC.

The rearrangement joins TRBV28 to TRBJ2-5; 7 bases agree with TRBD2. The V and J ends lost 7 bases and 6 bases, in that order; junction bases with no gene match: 8. Germline values: CDR1 MDHEN, CDR2 SYDVKM. The CDR3 runs to 13 residues. The CDR3 nucleotides read TGTGCCAGCACAGCTAGCGGCTTGCAGACCCAGTACTTC. It specifies CASTASGLQTQYF.

V and J are TRBV14 and TRBJ2-7; weak D call: TRBD1 (5 bases). CDR3 size: 17 residues. CDR1 is SGHDN and CDR2 is FVKESK in the germline V gene. V was trimmed by 4 bases and J by 2 bases, leaving 21 bases between them. The CDR3 DNA is TGTGCCAGCAGCCCAGACAACCAGGGCTTTCTTACCTACGAGCAGTACTTC. Its protein is CASSPDNQGFLTYEQYF.

V usage is TRBV5-5 and J usage is TRBJ1-5; TRBD1 aligns across 8 bases. After removal of 1 base from V and 6 bases from J, the junction contained 9 bases not matched to a gene. CDR1 is SGHKS and CDR2 is YYEKEE in the germline V gene (reference sequence). The CDR3 contains 16 residues. The CDR3 DNA follows: TGTGCCAGCAGCTTGCGGGCGTCAGGGGGCGGTCAGCCCCAGCATTTT. The encoded protein is CASSLRASGGGQPQHF.

This clone was observed a few times. The gene calls are TRBV7-9 and TRBJ2-5; 10 bases fit TRBD1. This CDR3 comprises 17 residues. The V and J ends lost 5 bases and 4 bases, in that order; junction bases with no gene match: 13. Germline V gene lookup returns CDR1 SEHNR and CDR2 FQNEAQ (reference sequence). The CDR3 sequence is CASSRLSKRTGGETQYF. The CDR3 coding sequence is TGTGCCAGCAGCCGACTCTCGAAGCGGACAGGGGGAGAGACCCAGTACTTC.

The sample holds one count of this clone. The J gene is TRBJ2-7, the V gene TRBV11-1, with 9 nucleotides matching TRBD1. This CDR3 has 15 residues. Per germline, CDR1 SGHAT and CDR2 FQDESV (reference sequence). Trimming cost V 2 bases and J 2 bases; bases outside gene matches: 4. The CDR3 bases are TGTGCCAGCAGCTTAATCGGGACAGGGCCCTACGAGCAGTACTTC. Amino acid sequence: CASSLIGTGPYEQYF.

The chain is built from TRBV6-5 and TRBJ1-3, with 9 positions matching TRBD1. Germline loops: CDR1 MNHEY, CDR2 SVGAGI. The CDR3 has 15 residues. V trimming: 4 bases; J trimming: 3 bases; junction bases outside the gene matches: 4. CDR3 sequence (DNA): TGTGCCAGCAGTTTAGGGACAGGGCGTGGAAACACCATATATTTT. This encodes CASSLGTGRGNTIYF.

V is TRBV5-1 and J is TRBJ2-2, with D maybe TRBD1 (5 bases). This CDR3 region has 14 residues. Germline lookup yields CDR1 SGHRS and CDR2 YFSETQ. The ends were cut back, 2 bases at V and 3 bases at J, with 8 bases in the middle. The CDR3: CASSFEGDTGELFF. The CDR3 nucleotides are TGCGCCAGCAGCTTCGAAGGGGACACCGGGGAGCTGTTTTTT.

This chain connects TRBV2 to TRBJ1-5; TRBD1 might be the D (5 bases). CDR1 SNHLY and CDR2 FYNNEI come from the germline V gene. This CDR3 contains 13 residues. V was clipped by 7 bases and J by 3 bases, with 10 bases between them. DNA for the CDR3: TGTGCCAGCATGAGACAGTTCAATCAGCCCCAGCATTTT. This encodes CASMRQFNQPQHF.

J is TRBJ2-6 and V is TRBV5-5; no reliable D call. Per the germline V gene, CDR1 is SGHKS and CDR2 is YYEKEE (reference sequence). The V and J ends lost 2 bases and 0 bases respectively, with 6 bases between them. CDR3 length: 15 residues. This CDR3 is CASSFMSSGANVLTF. The CDR3 DNA follows: TGTGCCAGCAGCTTTATGAGCTCTGGGGCCAACGTCCTGACTTTC.

CDR3 sequence reads: CASSYLIGTGSTYEQYF. The CDR3 DNA follows: TGCGCCAGCAGCTATTTAATTGGGACAGGGAGCACCTACGAGCAGTACTTC. The chain links TRBV4-1 to TRBJ2-7; TRBD1 matches 9 bases. This CDR3 contains 17 residues. Germline V CDR1 and CDR2: MGHRA, YSYEKL. The V segment lost 5 bases and the J segment 2 bases; nucleotides outside the gene matches: 13.

The chain uses TRBV10-3 and TRBJ2-5, with TRBD1 identical over 7 bases. The DNA end is a closer match to TRBJ2-7, so the J assignment may be wrong. The CDR3 runs to 14 residues. Germline V gene data show CDR1 as ENHRY and CDR2 as SYGVKD. As DNA, the CDR3 is TGTGCCATCAGCTCCGGGACAGAGTCCTACGAGCAGTACTTC. The encoded protein is CAISSGTESYEQYF.

This clone turned up a few times. The rearrangement joins TRBV12-5 to TRBJ2-3, with no clear D. CDR3 length equals 13 residues. CDR1 and CDR2 (germline): LGHNT, FRNRAP. Trimming left V 8 bases short and J 4 bases short, with 13 bases between. The CDR3 reads CASRPRFSDTQYF. The CDR3 DNA reads as TGTGCTAGTCGCCCACGGTTTTCAGATACGCAGTATTTT.

The table lists this clone with a count of one. The missing conserved phenylalanine or tryptophan at the end of this CDR3 makes a read error likely. V is TRBV6-5 and J is TRBJ2-7; maybe TRBD1 (6 bases). CDR3 length equals 14 residues. Germline values: CDR1 MNHEY, CDR2 SVGAGI. Between the trimmed V and J ends, which lost 4 bases and 2 bases, there was a span of 12 bases. This CDR3 is CASSSRTAAYEQYL. CDR3 in DNA: TGTGCCAGCAGTTCCCGGACAGCAGCCTACGAGCAGTACCTC.

The chain couples TRBV10-3 to TRBJ2-5; a possible D gene is TRBD2 (5 bases). CDR3 length equals 15 residues. Germline assignment: CDR1 ENHRY and CDR2 SYGVKD. V gave up 4 bases and J gave up 5 bases, with 17 bases separating them. Here the CDR3 reads CAISVDGGDGETQYF. The CDR3 nucleotides are TGTGCCATCAGTGTGGACGGAGGCGACGGGGAGACCCAGTACTTC.

V usage is TRBV19 and J usage is TRBJ2-5, with 10 positions matching TRBD2. This CDR3 region has 15 residues. Germline lookup yields CDR1 LNHDA and CDR2 SQIVND (reference sequence). Unmatched junction bases numbered 1, after V lost 1 base and J lost 2 bases. CDR3 sequence reads: CASSIGTSGQETQYF. CDR3 DNA sequence: TGTGCCAGTAGTATAGGGACTAGCGGACAAGAGACCCAGTACTTC.

This chain joins TRBV11-2 and TRBJ2-5, with D unclear. Germline V CDR1 and CDR2: SGHAT, FQNNGV. The CDR3 length is 15 residues. V lost 1 base and J lost 5, with 14 bases in between. CDR3 sequence: CASSLGPDKAETQYF. CDR3 sequence (DNA): TGTGCCAGCAGCTTAGGCCCTGACAAGGCGGAGACCCAGTACTTC.

In this sample, this clone turned up a few times. The V gene is TRBV7-2, the J gene TRBJ2-5, with TRBD1 matching over 9 bases. There are 16 residues in the CDR3. Germline CDR1 is SGHTA and CDR2 is FQGNSA. The V and J ends lost 0 bases and 4 bases, in that order; junction bases with no gene match: 6. CDR3 in amino acids: CASSLAGQGVTETQYF. The CDR3 bases are TGTGCCAGCAGCTTAGCGGGACAGGGCGTCACAGAGACCCAGTACTTC.